Following are 27 T cell receptor beta chains from one sample sequenced in a study of cytomegalovirus exposure and HLA in healthy donors. Some clones are missing from TCRdb's copy, which holds only in-frame ones; the method was immunoSEQ multiplex PCR. There are about 200,000 clones in the sample; more than 70% occur only once, and approximately 1.5% lies in the top ten. Sequences were obtained from PBMCs. The receptors shown here come from a young woman in good health and CMV-seronegative.

The chain couples TRBV10-3 to TRBJ2-7, with no clear D. CDR1 ENHRY and CDR2 SYGVKD come from the germline V gene. The CDR3 loop spans 11 amino acids. Between the trimmed V and J ends, which lost 6 bases and 2 bases, there was a span of 5 bases. CDR3 sequence reads: CAISSTYEQYF. The CDR3 nucleotides are TGTGCCATCAGCTCTACCTACGAGCAGTACTTC.

The chain combines TRBV13 with TRBJ2-7; 11 bases fit TRBD1. After removal of 5 bases from V and 3 bases from J, the junction contained 6 bases not matched to a gene. Germline lookup yields CDR1 PRHDT and CDR2 FYEKMQ (reference sequence). This CDR3 has 15 amino acids. CDR3: CASSATGTGGYEQYF. CDR3 coding DNA: TGTGCCAGCAGCGCCACCGGGACAGGGGGCTACGAGCAGTACTTC.

The rearrangement joins TRBV7-8 to TRBJ2-7, with D possibly being TRBD1 (6 bases). Germline V gene lookup returns CDR1 SGHVS and CDR2 FQNEAQ. The CDR3 is 15 residues long. Trimming took off 5 bases at V and 2 bases at J, with 16 bases between the two ends. CDR3 bases: TGTGCCAGCAGCATCTTGACAGGTACACCCTACGAGCAGTACTTC. It encodes CASSILTGTPYEQYF. The variable domain in full, completed from reference TRBV7-8 and TRBJ2-7, reads GAGVSQSPRYKVAKRGQDVALRCDPISGHVSLFWYQQALGQGPEFLTYFQNEAQLDKSGLPSDRFFAERPEGSVSTLKIQRTQQEDSAVYLCASSILTGTPYEQYFGPGTRLTVT.

The V call is TRBV5-8, the J call TRBJ2-7; 8 bases map to TRBD2. V shed 1 base, J shed 3 bases, and the junction held 3 bases outside the gene matches. The CDR3 is 14 residues long. In germline, CDR1 is SGHTS, CDR2 YDEGEE. CDR3 protein: CASSLTSGGYEQYF. The CDR3 region has the DNA TGTGCCAGCAGCTTGACTAGCGGAGGCTACGAGCAGTACTTC.

This clone was seen only a few times. The chain carries TRBV7-9 and TRBJ1-6, with D possibly matching TRBD1 (5 bases). Per germline, CDR1 SEHNR and CDR2 FQNEAQ (reference sequence). The CDR3 extends over 15 amino acids. Trimming cost V 5 bases and J 7 bases, with 15 bases left between them. The CDR3 loop is CASSPSGRGNSPLHF. The CDR3 DNA is TGTGCCAGCAGCCCCAGTGGGAGGGGAAATTCACCCCTCCACTTT. The full variable domain, completed using reference TRBV7-9 and TRBJ1-6, is DTGVSQNPRHKITKRGQNVTFRCDPISEHNRLYWYRQTLGQGPEFLTYFQNEAQLEKSRLLSDRFSAERPKGSFSTLEIQRTEQGDSAMYLCASSPSGRGNSPLHFGNGTRLTVT.

The chain combines TRBV27 with TRBJ2-7; 7 nucleotides agree with TRBD1. Germline V gene data show CDR1 as MNHEY and CDR2 as SMNVEV (reference sequence). There are 16 residues in the CDR3. V dropped 0 bases and J dropped 1; count of bases not matched to a gene: 6. The CDR3 DNA sequence: TGTGCCAGCAGTTTATCGACAGGGTTACATTCCTACGAGCAGTACTTC. Its protein product is CASSLSTGLHSYEQYF.

The CDR3 DNA is TGTGCCAGCAGCTTAGGAGGGACAGGGACCGAGCAGTACTTC. Translating gives CASSLGGTGTEQYF. The genes are TRBV5-6 and TRBJ2-7; 9 nucleotides match TRBD1. This CDR3 region has 14 residues. Unmatched junction bases numbered 6, after V lost 2 bases and J lost 6 bases. Germline-derived CDR1 and CDR2 are SGHDT and YYEEEE.

The chain uses TRBV6-4 and TRBJ2-5, with 10 positions matching TRBD2. Germline values: CDR1 MRHNA, CDR2 SNTAGT. The CDR3 totals 14 residues. V lost 6 bases, J lost 2 bases, and 3 bases stayed unmatched. The chain's CDR3 is CASSQTSGQETQYF. In DNA, the CDR3 is TGTGCCAGCAGCCAGACTAGCGGGCAAGAGACCCAGTACTTC.

This clone was recorded once. This chain connects TRBV9 to TRBJ2-1, with 9 bases identical to TRBD1. Germline V CDR1 and CDR2: SGDLS, YYNGEE. The V segment lost 4 bases and the J segment 8 bases; nucleotides outside the gene matches: 13. The CDR3 has 16 residues. The CDR3 sequence: CASSNRVGTGYDEQFF. In nucleotides, the CDR3 is TGTGCCAGCAGCAATCGGGTTGGGACAGGGTACGATGAGCAGTTCTTC. Together with reference TRBV9 and TRBJ2-1, the CDR3 gives the full variable domain: DSGVTQTPKHLITATGQRVTLRCSPRSGDLSVYWYQQSLDQGLQFLIQYYNGEERAKGNILERFSAQQFPDLHSELNLSSLELGDSALYFCASSNRVGTGYDEQFFGPGTRLTVL.

The chain carries TRBV11-3 and TRBJ2-3; no firm D call. The CDR3 length is 14 residues. CDR1 and CDR2 from the germline V gene are SGHNT and YENEEA. The V end was cut by 3 bases, the J end by 0 bases, with 7 bases between. The CDR3 sequence: CASSFARSTDTQYF. The CDR3 region has the DNA TGTGCCAGCAGCTTCGCCCGGAGCACAGATACGCAGTATTTT.

The chain carries TRBV14 and TRBJ1-1, with D possibly being TRBD1 (5 bases). Trimming took 4 bases from V and 0 from J, leaving 15 bases between them. The CDR3 is made up of 16 amino acids. The germline gives CDR1 SGHDN, CDR2 FVKESK. Written as DNA, the CDR3 is TGTGCCAGCAGCCCTGGCCTAACAGGAGTGAACACTGAAGCTTTCTTT. Its protein product is CASSPGLTGVNTEAFF.

The rearrangement uses TRBV5-4 and TRBJ2-7; D unclear. This CDR3 has 13 amino acids. The V gene lost 1 base and the J gene lost 3 bases, with 8 bases spanning the gap. Germline V gives CDR1 SGHNT, CDR2 YYREEE (reference sequence). The CDR3 loop reads CASSLSQDYEQYF. The CDR3 nucleotides are TGTGCCAGCAGCTTGTCCCAGGACTACGAGCAGTACTTC.

The J gene is TRBJ2-3, the V gene TRBV4-2, with 8 bases that match TRBD2. Trimming removed 0 bases from V and 3 bases from J; junction bases left unmatched: 5. Germline V gene data show CDR1 as LGHNA and CDR2 as YNFKEQ. The CDR3 has 16 residues. For the CDR3, the DNA is TGTGCCAGCAGCCAAGAGAAACTAGCGGAGACAGATACGCAGTATTTT. This codes for CASSQEKLAETDTQYF.

A single count supports this clone. V gene TRBV15 combines with J gene TRBJ1-3; unclear D gene. Per germline, CDR1 LNHNV and CDR2 YYDKDF (reference sequence). The V end lost 2 bases, the J end lost 0 bases, and 11 bases lay between the germline ends. This CDR3 contains 16 residues. The CDR3 coding sequence is TGTGCCACCAGCAGAAAAATACAGAGCTCTGGAAACACCATATATTTT. Translation: CATSRKIQSSGNTIYF.

The chain combines TRBV30 with TRBJ2-2; TRBD1 matches at 8 bases. The V gene's germline CDR1 is GTSNPN and CDR2 SVGIG (reference sequence). V was pared by 8 bases and J by 7 bases, with 6 bases of the junction left unmatched. The CDR3 consists of 12 residues. The CDR3 spells CARGQGGGELFF. CDR3 nucleotide sequence: TGTGCCCGTGGACAGGGCGGCGGGGAGCTGTTTTTT.

This chain joins TRBV6-5 and TRBJ2-2; D uncertain. Trimming removed 1 base from V and 8 bases from J, with 5 bases in between. This CDR3 region has 12 residues. CDR1 is MNHEY, CDR2 SVGAGI, per germline. The CDR3 sequence: CASSYLQGELFF. The CDR3 DNA reads as TGTGCCAGCAGTTACTTGCAGGGGGAGCTGTTTTTT.

V is TRBV19 and J is TRBJ1-5; D call uncertain. V dropped 8 bases and J dropped 7 bases, with 12 bases sitting between them. The germline CDR1 and CDR2 sequences are LNHDA and SQIVND (reference sequence). There are 12 residues in the CDR3. DNA of the CDR3: TGTGCCAGTGGGCAGGTCCGACAGCCCCAGCATTTT. Residues: CASGQVRQPQHF.

J is TRBJ2-1 and V is TRBV19, with 8 positions matching TRBD2. Germline CDR1 reads LNHDA; CDR2 reads SQIVND (reference sequence). Trimming removed 3 bases from V and 3 bases from J; junction bases left unmatched: 10. The CDR3 contains 17 residues. The CDR3 coding sequence is TGTGCCAGTAGTATCGGTGGCGGGCGGGGGGTCTACAATGAGCAGTTCTTC. It codes for CASSIGGGRGVYNEQFF.

This clone was detected only once. The rearrangement links TRBV19 to TRBJ1-2, with a tentative D call TRBD1 (5 bases). Germline CDR1 is LNHDA and CDR2 is SQIVND (reference sequence). This CDR3 has 14 residues. V was trimmed by 7 bases and J by 4 bases, leaving 16 bases between them. The CDR3 loop reads CASTPGGAVYGYTF. As DNA, the CDR3 is TGTGCCAGTACCCCCGGAGGGGCCGTCTATGGCTACACCTTC. Looking up the rest from reference TRBV19 and TRBJ1-2 gives the full variable domain: DGGITQSPKYLFRKEGQNVTLSCEQNLNHDAMYWYRQDPGQGLRLIYYSQIVNDFQKGDIAEGYSVSREKKESFPLTVTSAQKNPTAFYLCASTPGGAVYGYTFGSGTRLTVV.

The V and J genes are TRBV6-1 and TRBJ1-4, with D possibly TRBD1 on 5 matching bases. Trimming cost V 0 bases and J 8 bases, with 22 bases left between them. Germline CDR1 MNHNS, CDR2 SASEGT. This CDR3 comprises 18 residues. The CDR3 reads CASSEAAGPILPNEKLFF. The CDR3 nucleotides are TGTGCCAGCAGTGAAGCGGCGGGGCCTATCCTACCCAACGAAAAACTGTTTTTT.

There are a few counts of this clone. The genes are TRBV7-9 and TRBJ2-1, with TRBD1 as a possible D gene (6 bases). Trimming took off 1 base at V and 6 bases at J, with 16 bases between the two ends. This CDR3 comprises 16 residues. The germline V gene has CDR1 SEHNR and CDR2 FQNEAQ (reference sequence). CDR3 in amino acids: CASSLVGQWVGNEQFF. CDR3 nucleotides: TGTGCCAGCAGCTTAGTCGGACAGTGGGTTGGCAATGAGCAGTTCTTC. The full variable domain, in which reference TRBV7-9 and TRBJ2-1 provide the parts outside the CDR3, is DTGVSQNPRHKITKRGQNVTFRCDPISEHNRLYWYRQTLGQGPEFLTYFQNEAQLEKSRLLSDRFSAERPKGSFSTLEIQRTEQGDSAMYLCASSLVGQWVGNEQFFGPGTRLTVL.

The genes are TRBV7-8 and TRBJ2-1; 7 nucleotides agree with TRBD2. Germline-derived CDR1 and CDR2 are SGHVS and FQNEAQ. Trimming cost V 7 bases and J 15 bases; bases outside gene matches: 27. The CDR3 is 17 amino acids. This CDR3 is CASTYPPWRGGTYSPFF. CDR3 DNA: TGTGCCAGCACTTACCCCCCTTGGCGGGGAGGGACCTATAGTCCGTTCTTC. Full variable domain (rest looked up from reference TRBV7-8 and TRBJ2-1): GAGVSQSPRYKVAKRGQDVALRCDPISGHVSLFWYQQALGQGPEFLTYFQNEAQLDKSGLPSDRFFAERPEGSVSTLKIQRTQQEDSAVYLCASTYPPWRGGTYSPFFGPGTRLTVL.

V usage is TRBV6-5 and J usage is TRBJ2-5, with 12 bases lining up with TRBD2. The CDR3 has 16 amino acids. From germline, CDR1 is MNHEY and CDR2 SVGAGI. The J segment lost 5 bases and the V segment lost 2 bases, leaving 6 bases of the junction unmatched. CDR3 nucleotide sequence: TGTGCCAGCAGTTACGATCACCTAGCGGGGGGGGAGACCCAGTACTTC. Its translation: CASSYDHLAGGETQYF.

The rearrangement uses TRBV23-1 and TRBJ2-7; D is unclear. TRBV23-1 is given ORF status, its function remaining uncertain. V was pared by 3 bases and J by 3 bases, with 9 bases between. CDR3 length equals 13 residues. The CDR3 spells CASSHPSSYEQYF. CDR3 DNA: TGCGCCAGCAGTCACCCCTCTAGCTACGAGCAGTACTTC.

This chain uses TRBV2 with TRBJ2-2, with D maybe TRBD2 (6 bases). CDR3 length: 13 amino acids. The V end lost 7 bases, the J end lost 7 bases, and 13 bases lay between the germline ends. Germline CDR1 reads SNHLY; CDR2 reads FYNNEI. The CDR3 loop reads CASTRGRNGELFF. The CDR3 bases are TGTGCCAGCACTCGGGGGAGGAACGGGGAGCTGTTTTTT.

This clone was observed a single time. The rearrangement uses TRBV7-7 and TRBJ1-1; D gene unclear. This CDR3 spans 14 amino acids. Trimming took 5 bases from V and 5 from J, leaving 15 bases between them. Germline V gene data show CDR1 as SSHAT and CDR2 as FNYEAQ (reference sequence). CDR3: CASSPDGLGTEAFF. The CDR3 nucleotides are TGTGCCAGCAGCCCGGATGGACTTGGGACTGAAGCTTTCTTT.

A remark on this clone: Its ends do not fully match the called genes, so a read error is possible. The gene calls are TRBV7-9 and TRBJ2-1, with 8 positions matching TRBD2. Looked up from germline, CDR1 is SEHNR and CDR2 is FQNEAQ (reference sequence). This CDR3 is 15 amino acids long. DNA for the CDR3: TGTGCCAGCAGCTTGGTAGCGGGATCCTCCAATGAGCAGTTCTTC. It encodes CASSLVAGSSNEQFF.